A single sample is the source of the 25 T cell receptor beta chains below, sequenced in a study of blood T cells in healthy people across ages. A second 7 to 11 cycle PCR used barcoded and J-beta primers. From the 5' RACE reads, TCRdb called clonotypes with MiXCR, one entry per CDR3 protein. In the table there are 1,800,000 or so distinct CDR3 sequences, about 39% of which are singletons. Sequencing was done on a sample of blood. Every receptor here comes from a human donor in good health.

V gene TRBV4-3 combines with J gene TRBJ1-1, with TRBD1 matching 7 bases. The V segment lost 3 bases and the J segment 1 base; nucleotides outside the gene matches: 5. The germline V gene has CDR1 LGHNA and CDR2 YSLEER. The CDR3 consists of 15 residues. Here the CDR3 reads CASSHEGQRNTEAFF. The DNA for the CDR3 is TGCGCCAGCAGCCATGAGGGACAGAGGAACACTGAAGCTTTCTTT.

The chain has TRBV5-1 and TRBJ2-5, with D possibly being TRBD2 (6 bases). Trimming left V 2 bases short and J 5 bases short, with 10 bases between. The germline V gene has CDR1 SGHRS and CDR2 YFSETQ. This CDR3 has 13 amino acids. CDR3 protein: CASSFGGVETQYF. The CDR3 DNA follows: TGCGCCAGCAGCTTCGGGGGAGTGGAGACCCAGTACTTC.

This clonotype was picked up many times. This chain joins TRBV20-1 and TRBJ2-1, with 7 bases matching TRBD2. Germline V gene lookup returns CDR1 DFQATT and CDR2 SNEGSKA (reference sequence). V shed 3 bases, J shed 11 bases, and the junction held 7 bases outside the gene matches. The CDR3 runs to 12 residues. CDR3 bases: TGCAGTGCTAGTTGGGGGGGGGGTCAGCAGTTCTTC. It specifies CSASWGGGQQFF.

This clonotype was counted only a few times. V and J are TRBV12-5 and TRBJ2-3; 10 bases map to TRBD1. There are 20 residues in the CDR3. V lost 0 bases to trimming and J lost 3 bases; unmatched junction nucleotides: 15. The germline CDR1 and CDR2 sequences are LGHNT and FRNRAP. The CDR3 loop is CASGLVIGQMTGGLTDTQYF. The CDR3 region has the DNA TGTGCTAGTGGTTTGGTAATTGGCCAGATGACAGGGGGCCTGACAGATACGCAGTATTTT.

The J gene is TRBJ2-7, the V gene TRBV29-1, with D maybe TRBD1 (6 bases). The CDR3 is 13 residues long. Germline V gene sequence: CDR1 SQVTM, CDR2 ANQGSEA. V lost 6 bases and J 4 bases, leaving 16 bases between the germline ends. CDR3 bases: TGCAGCGTGAGACAGGTTCTGGGTTACGAGCAGTACTTC. Its translation: CSVRQVLGYEQYF.

This clonotype occurred many times. This rearrangement joins TRBV5-1 to TRBJ2-7, with TRBD2 matching over 8 bases. The CDR3 runs 14 residues. Germline V gives CDR1 SGHRS, CDR2 YFSETQ. Trimming removed 0 bases from V and 3 bases from J; junction bases left unmatched: 2. CDR3: CASSLGGGLYEQYF. The CDR3, as DNA: TGCGCCAGCAGCTTGGGCGGGGGGCTCTACGAGCAGTACTTC.

This clonotype appeared once. This chain uses TRBV6-4 with TRBJ2-7; 7 positions match TRBD1. J was trimmed by 3 bases and V by 10 bases; bases with no gene match: 9. CDR1 is MRHNA and CDR2 is SNTAGT in the germline V gene. The CDR3 is 13 residues long. CDR3 protein: CAISRQGRYEQYF. The CDR3 DNA sequence: TGTGCCATCAGCAGACAGGGCCGCTACGAGCAGTACTTC.

This clonotype was recorded a few times. The chain recombines TRBV20-1 with TRBJ2-7, with D maybe TRBD1 (7 bases). The CDR3 totals 14 residues. The V end lost 5 bases, the J end lost 2 bases, and 16 bases lay between the germline ends. Germline assignment: CDR1 DFQATT and CDR2 SNEGSKA (reference sequence). The chain's CDR3 is CSAEGGRGTYEQYF. The CDR3 coding sequence is TGCAGTGCTGAAGGGGGCCGGGGGACCTACGAGCAGTACTTC.

This chain uses TRBV11-2 with TRBJ2-3; TRBD2 matches at 11 bases. The CDR3 sequence is 20 residues long. Germline lookup yields CDR1 SGHAT and CDR2 FQNNGV. Trimming took 0 bases from V and 2 from J; bases not matched to a gene: 13. CDR3 sequence reads: CASSLDPTSGAWINTDTQYF. The CDR3 DNA follows: TGTGCCAGCAGCTTAGACCCGACTAGCGGGGCGTGGATTAACACAGATACGCAGTATTTT.

J is TRBJ2-1 and V is TRBV12-3 or TRBV12-4; no clear D. CDR3 length: 12 amino acids. V was pared by 6 bases and J by 12 bases, with 15 bases between. The CDR3 spells CASRPNEPVQFF. As DNA, the CDR3 is TGTGCCAGCAGACCAAATGAGCCGGTGCAGTTCTTC.

The chain employs TRBV7-2 and TRBJ2-7, with D perhaps TRBD1 (6 bases). The V end was cut by 4 bases, the J end by 1 base, with 14 bases between. The CDR3 spans 15 residues. CDR1 and CDR2 (germline): SGHTA, FQGNSA. Here the CDR3 DNA reads TGTGCCAGCAGCTCCCTCCCGGGACAATCCTACGAGCAGTACTTC. Protein sequence: CASSSLPGQSYEQYF.

The chain is built from TRBV7-2 and TRBJ2-5; D might be TRBD1 (7 bases). V was cut by 4 bases and J by 0 bases, with 12 bases left in between. This CDR3 contains 15 residues. Germline loops: CDR1 SGHTA, CDR2 FQGNSA. DNA for the CDR3: TGTGCCAGCAGCTCGGGAGACAGGGACCAAGAGACCCAGTACTTC. This gives the protein CASSSGDRDQETQYF.

As regards this clonotype: One end of the junction does not line up with germline, which may come from a read error. J is TRBJ1-2 and V is TRBV5-5; D not resolved. The V gene's germline CDR1 is SGHKS and CDR2 YYEKEE (reference sequence). This CDR3 comprises 14 residues. The CDR3 spells CAGSLEQRTYGYTF. The CDR3 DNA reads as TGTGCCGGCAGCTTGGAACAGAGGACCTATGGCTACACCTTC.

This clonotype was seen only once. The genes are TRBV29-1 and TRBJ1-1; a weak D match, TRBD1 (5 bases). Germline V gene sequence: CDR1 SQVTM, CDR2 ANQGSEA. V lost 3 bases, J lost 3 bases, and 11 bases lay in between. The CDR3 extends over 13 amino acids. This CDR3 is CSVEEMGDTEAFF. The CDR3 DNA reads as TGCAGCGTTGAGGAAATGGGGGACACTGAAGCTTTCTTT.

The chain uses TRBV4-2 and TRBJ2-3; D is uncertain. This CDR3 has 14 amino acids. V was clipped by 0 bases and J by 5 bases, with 9 bases between them. Germline V lookup: CDR1 LGHNA, CDR2 YNFKEQ. This chain's CDR3 is CASSQDLARDTQYF. DNA of the CDR3: TGTGCCAGCAGCCAAGATCTGGCGCGAGATACGCAGTATTTT.

This clonotype was counted between two and nine times. The chain recombines TRBV20-1 with TRBJ2-7, with 7 bases identical to TRBD1. The germline gives CDR1 DFQATT, CDR2 SNEGSKA (reference sequence). The CDR3 extends over 14 amino acids. The CDR3 loop reads CRDPRGGPTYEQYF. The DNA of the CDR3 is TGCAGAGATCCCCGAGGGGGCCCTACCTACGAGCAGTACTTC.

The rearrangement uses TRBV5-6 and TRBJ2-1; perhaps TRBD2 as D (6 bases). Germline lookup yields CDR1 SGHDT and CDR2 YYEEEE. CDR3 length: 15 residues. Trimming pared 3 bases from V and 9 bases from J, leaving 19 bases between. CDR3 DNA sequence: TGTGCCAGCAGCTCCCCCGGGACCGACGGGGGTGAGCAGTTCTTC. This translates into CASSSPGTDGGEQFF.

The genes are TRBV6-5 and TRBJ2-6; unclear D gene. V dropped 0 bases and J dropped 1 base, with 10 bases sitting between them. The CDR3 runs to 17 residues. Germline V gives CDR1 MNHEY, CDR2 SVGAGI. The CDR3 sequence is CASSYSECSSGANVLTF. CDR3 in DNA: TGTGCCAGCAGTTACTCAGAATGCTCGTCTGGGGCCAACGTCCTGACTTTC.

V is TRBV29-1 and J is TRBJ2-5; 9 bases are shared with TRBD1. CDR1 and CDR2 from the germline V gene are SQVTM and ANQGSEA. The V segment lost 7 bases and the J segment 4 bases; nucleotides outside the gene matches: 10. CDR3 size: 14 residues. In DNA, the CDR3 is TGCAGCGAGTACCATACAGGGGGCTCAGAGACCCAGTACTTC. This gives the protein CSEYHTGGSETQYF.

This clonotype was seen a single time. The chain couples TRBV18 to TRBJ1-6; D may be TRBD1 (6 bases). CDR3 length: 14 amino acids. Germline CDR1 reads KGHSH; CDR2 reads LQKENI. V lost 3 bases and J lost 8, with 11 bases in between. The CDR3 region has the DNA TGTGCCAGCTCACCTACACAGGGAGATTCACCCCTCCACTTT. Translation gives CASSPTQGDSPLHF.

Note on this clonotype: One end of the junction does not line up with germline, which may come from a read error. The chain employs TRBV11-2 and TRBJ2-4; 9 bases fit TRBD1. The J call is uncertain, as TRBJ2-7 better fits the DNA end. The germline gives CDR1 SGHAT, CDR2 FQNNGV. This CDR3 comprises 16 residues. CDR3 DNA: TGTGCCAACAGCTTAGCTTCGGGACAGGGAATGTACGAGCAGTACTTC. As protein: CANSLASGQGMYEQYF.

The rearrangement joins TRBV7-2 to TRBJ2-5; 8 bases fit TRBD2. CDR1 and CDR2 (germline): SGHTA, FQGNSA. CDR3 length: 14 residues. V lost 3 bases to trimming and J lost 4 bases; unmatched junction nucleotides: 4. CDR3 bases: TGTGCCAGCAGCTTTAAGCGGGGGTCAGAGACCCAGTACTTC. Translated: CASSFKRGSETQYF.

Worth noting for this clonotype: A much larger clonotype is one base distant, so this may be a read error. The rearrangement uses TRBV15 and TRBJ2-3; 7 bases align to TRBD2. CDR3 length equals 15 residues. Germline CDR1 reads LNHNV; CDR2 reads YYDKDF (reference sequence). V was pared by 0 bases and J by 4 bases, with 4 bases of the junction left unmatched. The CDR3 DNA follows: TGTGCCACCAGCAGAGAGGTGGGGGGGGCAGATACGCAGTATTTT. Amino acid sequence: CATSREVGGADTQYF.

This clonotype was recorded a few times. In DNA, the CDR3 is TGTGCCATCAGTGAGTCGGCGGGTACTGGGTACTCAGATACGCAGTATTTT. Protein: CAISESAGTGYSDTQYF. The V call is TRBV10-3, the J call TRBJ2-3; D may be TRBD2 (5 bases). The CDR3 length is 17 residues. Germline lookup yields CDR1 ENHRY and CDR2 SYGVKD. V dropped 0 bases and J dropped 4 bases, with 17 bases sitting between them.

A note on this clonotype: A read error may be the cause here, since a much bigger clone is one base away. J is TRBJ2-5 and V is TRBV29-1; tentative D call: TRBD2 (7 bases). The DNA matches TRBJ2-7 better at its end, which makes the J call doubtful. CDR1 and CDR2 (germline): SQVTM, ANQGSEA. The CDR3 sequence is 15 residues long. CDR3 loop: CSAEDLWGGAHEQYF. As DNA, the CDR3 is TGCAGCGCTGAAGATCTTTGGGGGGGGGCCCACGAGCAGTACTTC.